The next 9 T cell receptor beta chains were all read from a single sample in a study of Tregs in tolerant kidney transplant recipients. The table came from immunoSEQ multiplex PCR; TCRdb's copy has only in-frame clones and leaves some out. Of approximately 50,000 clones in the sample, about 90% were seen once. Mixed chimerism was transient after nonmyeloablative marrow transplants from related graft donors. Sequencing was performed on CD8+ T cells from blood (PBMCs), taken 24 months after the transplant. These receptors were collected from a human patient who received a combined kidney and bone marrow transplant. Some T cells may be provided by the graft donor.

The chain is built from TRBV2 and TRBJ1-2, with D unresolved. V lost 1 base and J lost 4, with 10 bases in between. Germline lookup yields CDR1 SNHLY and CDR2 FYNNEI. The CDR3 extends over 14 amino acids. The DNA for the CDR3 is TGTGCCAGCAGTGAAGACCTCGACACCTATGGCTACACCTTC. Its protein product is CASSEDLDTYGYTF.

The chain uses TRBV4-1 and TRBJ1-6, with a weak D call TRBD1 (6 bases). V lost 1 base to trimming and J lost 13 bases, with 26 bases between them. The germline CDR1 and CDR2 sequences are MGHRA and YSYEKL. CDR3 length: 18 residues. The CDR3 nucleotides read TGCGCCAGCAGCCAAGTTCCCCAGACAGGACGTTTTGTTCACCCCCTCCACTTT. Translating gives CASSQVPQTGRFVHPLHF.

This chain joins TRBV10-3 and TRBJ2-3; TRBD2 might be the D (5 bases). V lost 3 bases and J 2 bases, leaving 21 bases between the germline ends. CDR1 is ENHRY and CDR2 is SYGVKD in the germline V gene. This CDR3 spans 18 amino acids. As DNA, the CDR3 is TGTGCCATCAGTGATCCCATTCGGCAAGTGAGGGACACAGATACGCAGTATTTT. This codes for CAISDPIRQVRDTDTQYF.

The CDR3 DNA is TGTGCCAGCAGTCCAGCCGGGACTAGTTCCTACAATGAGCAGTTCTTC. Residues: CASSPAGTSSYNEQFF. This chain joins TRBV7-9 and TRBJ2-1; TRBD2 aligns across 8 bases. This CDR3 has 16 residues. Germline V lookup: CDR1 SEHNR, CDR2 FQNEAQ (reference sequence). Germline trimming cut 6 bases from V and 1 base from J; bases unmatched to any gene: 8. The entire variable domain, with the rest obtained from reference TRBV7-9 and TRBJ2-1, is as follows: DTGVSQNPRHKITKRGQNVTFRCDPISEHNRLYWYRQTLGQGPEFLTYFQNEAQLEKSRLLSDRFSAERPKGSFSTLEIQRTEQGDSAMYLCASSPAGTSSYNEQFFGPGTRLTVL.

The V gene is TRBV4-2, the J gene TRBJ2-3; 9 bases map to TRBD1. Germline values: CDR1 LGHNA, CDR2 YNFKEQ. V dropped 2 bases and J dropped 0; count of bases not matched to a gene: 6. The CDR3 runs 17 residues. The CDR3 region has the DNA TGTGCCAGCAGCCAACTGGACAGGGGAGCTAGCACAGATACGCAGTATTTT. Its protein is CASSQLDRGASTDTQYF.

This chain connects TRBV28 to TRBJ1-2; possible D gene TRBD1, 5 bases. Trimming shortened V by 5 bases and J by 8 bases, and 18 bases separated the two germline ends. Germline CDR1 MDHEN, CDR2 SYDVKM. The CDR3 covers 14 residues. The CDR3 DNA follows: TGTGCCAGCAGTACGCCAGGGTCTTTGGAAGGCTACACCTTC. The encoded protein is CASSTPGSLEGYTF.

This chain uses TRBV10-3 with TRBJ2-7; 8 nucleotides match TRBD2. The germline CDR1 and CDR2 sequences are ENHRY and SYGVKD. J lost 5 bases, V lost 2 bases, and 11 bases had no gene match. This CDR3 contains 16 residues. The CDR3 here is CAISEHREGLGNEQYF. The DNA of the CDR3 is TGTGCCATCAGTGAGCATCGGGAGGGCCTGGGGAACGAGCAGTACTTC.

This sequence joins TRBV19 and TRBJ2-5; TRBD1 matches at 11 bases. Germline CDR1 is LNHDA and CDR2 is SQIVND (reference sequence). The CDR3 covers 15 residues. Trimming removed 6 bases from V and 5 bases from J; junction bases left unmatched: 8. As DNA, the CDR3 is TGTGCCAGTAGCTGGACAGGGGGCGATTTGGAGACCCAGTACTTC. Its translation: CASSWTGGDLETQYF.

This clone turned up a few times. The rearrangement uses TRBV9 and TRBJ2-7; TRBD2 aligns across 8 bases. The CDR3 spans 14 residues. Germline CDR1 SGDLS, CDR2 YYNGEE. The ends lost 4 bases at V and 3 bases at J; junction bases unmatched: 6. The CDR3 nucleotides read TGTGCCAGCAGCCTCGGACTAGCAGGCTACGAGCAGTACTTC. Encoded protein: CASSLGLAGYEQYF.